Described below is a single T cell receptor (beta chain) sequence and its context. The data were obtained in a study of blood T cell repertoires in COVID-19. Study details: The samples span acute and convalescent COVID-19 from the United States, Italy and Spain. T cells, B-cell-depleted T cells, or PBMCs provided the cDNA or gDNA that served as material.

Trimming left V 1 base short and J 0 bases short, with 10 bases between. The CDR3 has 15 amino acids. From germline, CDR1 is SGHAT and CDR2 FQNNGV. Authors' analysis steps: Estimation of nucleated cell counts relied on the amplification of reference gene primers. Sequencing used immunoSEQ multiplex PCR; TCRdb keeps in-frame clones, though not all of them. That table furnishes V, J and clone size, whereas the DNA furnished D and trimming. The sample yields hundreds of thousands of clones, around 86% seen once. The V call is TRBV11-2, the J call TRBJ2-7; D might be TRBD1 (6 bases). The origin of this receptor is a woman in her thirties with active or convalescent COVID-19. The sequenced sample consisted of peripheral blood. The CDR3 nucleotides read TGTGCCAGCAGCTTAGGGGGGCCCAGCTCCTACGAGCAGTACTTC. This gives the protein CASSLGGPSSYEQYF.